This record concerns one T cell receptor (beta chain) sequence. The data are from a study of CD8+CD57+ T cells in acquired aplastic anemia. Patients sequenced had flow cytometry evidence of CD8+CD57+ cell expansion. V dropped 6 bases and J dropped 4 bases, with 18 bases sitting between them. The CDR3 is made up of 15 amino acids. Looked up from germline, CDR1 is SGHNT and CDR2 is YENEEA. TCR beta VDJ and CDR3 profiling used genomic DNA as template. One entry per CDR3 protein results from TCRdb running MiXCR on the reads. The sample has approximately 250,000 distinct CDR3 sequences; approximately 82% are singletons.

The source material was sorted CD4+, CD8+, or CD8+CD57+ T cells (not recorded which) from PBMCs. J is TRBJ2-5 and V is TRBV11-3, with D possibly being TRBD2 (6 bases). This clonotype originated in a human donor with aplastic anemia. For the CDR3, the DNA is TGTGCCAGCAGTTCTAGCAGGACCGGGGGAGAGACCCAGTACTTC. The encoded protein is CASSSSRTGGETQYF.